Listed here is a single TCR beta chain. The data belong to a study of blood T cell repertoires in COVID-19. Across the study: There were acute and convalescent COVID-19 samples, and they came from the United States, Italy and Spain. From T cells, B-cell-depleted T cells, or PBMCs came the material, which was cDNA or gDNA.

Trimming took 0 bases from V and 7 from J; bases not matched to a gene: 5. This CDR3 contains 16 residues. Per germline, CDR1 SGHRS and CDR2 YFSETQ. In the authors' workflow: It was from reference gene primer amplification that nucleated cell counts were estimated. The table came from immunoSEQ multiplex PCR; TCRdb's copy has only in-frame clones and leaves some out. For V, J and clone size, that table is used; D and trimming come from the DNA. The data hold 200,000 or so clones, with roughly four fifths observed a single time. The sequence derives from a human donor with acute or convalescent COVID-19. The donor label of this sample is uncertain. Sequencing was done on a sample of peripheral blood. The J gene is TRBJ1-6, the V gene TRBV5-1, with 9 bases fitting TRBD1. CDR3 sequence: CASSLGTGVSNSPLHF. DNA of the CDR3: TGCGCCAGCAGCTTGGGGACAGGGGTTTCAAATTCACCCCTCCACTTT.